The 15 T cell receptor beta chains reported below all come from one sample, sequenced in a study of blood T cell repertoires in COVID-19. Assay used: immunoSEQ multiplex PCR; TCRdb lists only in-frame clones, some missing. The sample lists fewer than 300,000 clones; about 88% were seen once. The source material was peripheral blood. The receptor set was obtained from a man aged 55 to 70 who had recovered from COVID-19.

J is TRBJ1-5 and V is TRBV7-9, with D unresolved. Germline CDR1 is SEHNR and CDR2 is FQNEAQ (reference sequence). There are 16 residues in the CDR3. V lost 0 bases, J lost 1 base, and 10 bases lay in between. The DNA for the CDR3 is TGTGCCAGCAGCTTAGCTGCCTCGGGGAGCAATCAGCCCCAGCATTTT. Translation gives CASSLAASGSNQPQHF.

CDR3 amino acids: CASSQDGRDNEKLFF. The CDR3, as DNA: TGTGCCAGCAGCCAAGATGGGAGGGATAATGAAAAACTGTTTTTT. The chain links TRBV4-2 to TRBJ1-4; no firm D call. The germline CDR1 and CDR2 sequences are LGHNA and YNFKEQ. The length of the CDR3 is 15 residues. V shed 0 bases and J shed 4 bases, with 9 bases lying between them.

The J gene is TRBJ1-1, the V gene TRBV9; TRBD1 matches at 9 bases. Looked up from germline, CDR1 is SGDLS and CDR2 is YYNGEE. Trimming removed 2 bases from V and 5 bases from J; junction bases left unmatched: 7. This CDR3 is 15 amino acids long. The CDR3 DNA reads TGTGCCAGCAGCGTCAACAGGGGGCATGAAACTGAAGCTTTCTTT. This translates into CASSVNRGHETEAFF. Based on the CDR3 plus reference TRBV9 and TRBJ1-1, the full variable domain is DSGVTQTPKHLITATGQRVTLRCSPRSGDLSVYWYQQSLDQGLQFLIQYYNGEERAKGNILERFSAQQFPDLHSELNLSSLELGDSALYFCASSVNRGHETEAFFGQGTRLTVV.

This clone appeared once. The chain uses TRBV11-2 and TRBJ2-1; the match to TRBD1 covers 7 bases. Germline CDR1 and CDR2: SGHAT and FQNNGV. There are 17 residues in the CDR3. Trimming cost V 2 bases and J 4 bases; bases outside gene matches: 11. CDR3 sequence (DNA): TGTGCCAGCAGCTTAAGGTTGCGGACAGGAGCATACAATGAGCAGTTCTTC. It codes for CASSLRLRTGAYNEQFF.

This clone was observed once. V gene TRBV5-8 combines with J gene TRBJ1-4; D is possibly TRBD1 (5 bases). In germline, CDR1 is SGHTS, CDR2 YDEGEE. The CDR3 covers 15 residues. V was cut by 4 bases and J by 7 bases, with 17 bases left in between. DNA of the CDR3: TGTGCCAGCAGCCCTATCTTGGGGGAGGGTGAAAAACTGTTTTTT. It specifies CASSPILGEGEKLFF.

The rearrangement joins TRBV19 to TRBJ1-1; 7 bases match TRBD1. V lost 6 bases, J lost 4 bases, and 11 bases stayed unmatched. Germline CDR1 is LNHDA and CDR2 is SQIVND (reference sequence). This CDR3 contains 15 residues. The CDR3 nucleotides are TGTGCCAGTAGCCCCTTACAGGGGTTGGTCACTGAAGCTTTCTTT. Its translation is CASSPLQGLVTEAFF.

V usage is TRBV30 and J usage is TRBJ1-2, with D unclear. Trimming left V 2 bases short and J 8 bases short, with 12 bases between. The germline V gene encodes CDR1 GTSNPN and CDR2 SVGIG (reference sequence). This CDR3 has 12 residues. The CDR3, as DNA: TGTGCCTGGAGTCTCGGGGTTCGGGGCTACACCTTC. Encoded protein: CAWSLGVRGYTF.

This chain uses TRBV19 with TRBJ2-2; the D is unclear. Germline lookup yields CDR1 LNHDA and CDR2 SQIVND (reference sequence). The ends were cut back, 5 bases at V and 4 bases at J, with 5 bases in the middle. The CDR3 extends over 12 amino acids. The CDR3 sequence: CASSPTTGELFF. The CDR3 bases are TGTGCCAGTAGTCCTACCACCGGGGAGCTGTTTTTT.

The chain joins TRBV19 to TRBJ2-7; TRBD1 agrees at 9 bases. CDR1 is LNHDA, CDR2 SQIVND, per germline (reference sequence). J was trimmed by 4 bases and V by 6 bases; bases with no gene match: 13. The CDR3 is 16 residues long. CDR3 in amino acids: CASSTIGTGKTYEQYF. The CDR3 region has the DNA TGTGCCAGTAGCACCATTGGGACAGGGAAAACTTACGAGCAGTACTTC.

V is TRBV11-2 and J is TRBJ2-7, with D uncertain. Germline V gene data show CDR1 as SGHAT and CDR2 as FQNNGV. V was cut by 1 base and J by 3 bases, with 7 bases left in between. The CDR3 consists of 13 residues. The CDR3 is CASSLGLDYEQYF. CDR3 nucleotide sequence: TGTGCCAGCAGCTTAGGGCTAGACTACGAGCAGTACTTC.

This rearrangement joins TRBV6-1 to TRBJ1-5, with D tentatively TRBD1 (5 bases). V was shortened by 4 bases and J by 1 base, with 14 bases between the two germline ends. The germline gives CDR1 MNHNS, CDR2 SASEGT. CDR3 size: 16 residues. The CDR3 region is CASSVARVGSNQPQHF. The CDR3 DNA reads TGTGCCAGCAGTGTGGCCAGGGTGGGGAGCAATCAGCCCCAGCATTTT.

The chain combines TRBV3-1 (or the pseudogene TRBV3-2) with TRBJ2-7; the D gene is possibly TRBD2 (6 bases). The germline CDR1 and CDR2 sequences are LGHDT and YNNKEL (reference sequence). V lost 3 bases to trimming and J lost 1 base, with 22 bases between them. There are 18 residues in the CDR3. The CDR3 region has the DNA TGTGCCAGCAGCCAGCTCCCTGGAGGGGAAGGTTGGTCCTACGAGCAGTACTTC. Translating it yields CASSQLPGGEGWSYEQYF.

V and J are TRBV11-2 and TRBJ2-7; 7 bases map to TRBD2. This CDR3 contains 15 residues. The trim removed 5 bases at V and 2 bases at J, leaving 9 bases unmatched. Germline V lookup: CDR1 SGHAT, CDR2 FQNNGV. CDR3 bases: TGTGCCAGCAGCCGCCCTTCGAGCGGGACCTACGAGCAGTACTTC. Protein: CASSRPSSGTYEQYF.

CDR3 in amino acids: CASSLGGTGNADTQYF. In nucleotides, the CDR3 is TGTGCCAGCAGCTTAGGGGGGACAGGGAATGCAGATACGCAGTATTTT. The rearrangement uses TRBV13 and TRBJ2-3; 9 bases match TRBD1. Germline assignment: CDR1 PRHDT and CDR2 FYEKMQ (reference sequence). This CDR3 comprises 16 residues. J lost 4 bases, V lost 0 bases, and 5 bases had no gene match.

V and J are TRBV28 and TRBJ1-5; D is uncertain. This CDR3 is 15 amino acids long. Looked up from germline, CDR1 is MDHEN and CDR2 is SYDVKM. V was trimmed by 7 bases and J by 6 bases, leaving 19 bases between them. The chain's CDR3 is CASNPGSHAGQPQHF. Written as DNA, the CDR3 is TGTGCCAGCAATCCCGGCTCCCATGCAGGTCAGCCCCAGCATTTT.